The clone carrying this TCR beta chain occurred once. The data belong to a study of CD8 T cells in Susac syndrome. Unmatched junction bases numbered 6, after V lost 0 bases and J lost 3 bases. Germline values: CDR1 LGHNA, CDR2 YSLEER. The CDR3 covers 17 residues. Random-hexamer reverse transcription was applied to 0.5 to 1 ug RNA. Amplification of TCR beta CDR3 used immunoSEQ multiplex PCR across 54 Vbeta and 13 Jbeta. One entry per CDR3 protein results from TCRdb running MiXCR on the immunoSEQ multiplex PCR reads. This sample carries 330,000 or so distinct CDR3 sequences, 70% to 90% of them seen once, and the ten largest clones take around 0.18%.

The sequenced sample was CD8+ T cells from PBMCs. The sequence derives from a human donor with multiple sclerosis. The chain employs TRBV4-3 and TRBJ2-5; the match to TRBD2 covers 11 bases. CDR3 residues: CASSQDPASGGKETQYF. The CDR3 coding sequence is TGCGCCAGCAGCCAAGATCCGGCTAGCGGGGGGAAAGAGACCCAGTACTTC.